This T cell receptor (beta chain) was found in a study of beta chain features in type 1 diabetes. Study background: Age, gender, cell numbers and subset yield matched between patients and controls. Study-level results: Researchers reported that naive, central memory and Treg TCRB repertoires appeared more similar in patients than in healthy donors. cDNA-based reads could over-represent cells with high TCR expression.

Markers CD45RO/CCR7/CD25/CD127/CD95/CD27 served to sort CD4+ naive, central memory, regulatory and stem cell-like memory cells. Germline CDR1 is SNHLY and CDR2 is FYNNEI. This CDR3 spans 16 amino acids. Trimming shortened V by 6 bases and J by 1 base, and 17 bases separated the two germline ends. Of the isolated RNA, all was reverse transcribed, and so the sequenced material was expressed TCRB transcripts. Sequencing was performed with immunoSEQ multiplex PCR; in TCRdb, only in-frame clones are kept and a portion is missing. The sample lists roughly 150,000 clones; 11% were seen once. This clone has just a few counts. Its cognate antigen is unknown.

Sequencing was done on a sample of central memory CD4+ T cells from blood. The V call is TRBV2, the J call TRBJ2-3, with D perhaps assigned TRBD1 or TRBD2 (6 bases each). The clonotype was recovered from a man between 18 and 29 years old in good health. CDR3 DNA sequence: TGTGCCAGCAGCCCAGGTAGGGGGGCTGGCACAGATACGCAGTATTTT. Its protein is CASSPGRGAGTDTQYF.